These 27 T cell receptor beta chains were sequenced from one sample in a study of blood T cell repertoires in COVID-19. Here immunoSEQ multiplex PCR was the method, and the copy in TCRdb shows in-frame clones only, minus some. The repertoire holds around 42,000 clones, with around 87% as singletons. Sequencing was performed on peripheral blood. Receptors originate from a man aged 25-45 years with active or convalescent COVID-19.

A note on this clone: At one end, the junction sequence differs from germline, possibly due to a read error. The chain combines TRBV7-7 with TRBJ2-5; TRBD1 aligns across 7 bases. Germline values: CDR1 SSHAT, CDR2 FNYEAQ (reference sequence). This CDR3 contains 14 residues. CDR3 sequence (DNA): TGTGCTAGCAGCTTCCGACAGGGAGAAGAGACCCAGTACTTC. Translating gives CASSFRQGEETQYF.

The CDR3 region is CASSGGHTLTYEQYF. Written as DNA, the CDR3 is TGTGCCAGCAGCGGGGGACACACGTTAACCTACGAGCAGTACTTC. This chain links TRBV9 with TRBJ2-7; TRBD1 might be the D (6 bases). The CDR3 is 15 residues long. Germline CDR1 is SGDLS and CDR2 is YYNGEE. Trimming stripped 3 bases from V and 2 bases from J, with 15 bases between.

DNA of the CDR3: TGTGCCAGCAGTGAACAGGGCCTAAGCAATCAGCCCCAGCATTTT. It translates to CASSEQGLSNQPQHF. The chain joins TRBV2 to TRBJ1-5; D might be TRBD1 (5 bases). The CDR3 has 15 amino acids. V lost 2 bases and J lost 1, with 9 bases in between. In germline, CDR1 is SNHLY, CDR2 FYNNEI.

V is TRBV3-1 (or the pseudogene TRBV3-2) and J is TRBJ1-1, with D possibly being TRBD1 (5 bases). Germline V gives CDR1 LGHDT, CDR2 YNNKEL (reference sequence). The V and J ends lost 0 bases and 8 bases respectively, with 10 bases between them. This CDR3 spans 13 amino acids. CDR3 sequence reads: CASSQEGGTEAFF. The CDR3 DNA reads as TGTGCCAGCAGCCAAGAGGGGGGGACCGAAGCTTTCTTT.

This chain connects TRBV27 to TRBJ2-3, with D possibly TRBD2 on 6 matching bases. Deletions cut 4 bases from V and 2 bases from J, with 10 bases between. The CDR3 is 14 residues long. Germline V gene lookup returns CDR1 MNHEY and CDR2 SMNVEV (reference sequence). CDR3 coding DNA: TGTGCCAGCAGTTCGGGCGGGAACACAGATACGCAGTATTTT. Translating it yields CASSSGGNTDTQYF.

This clone was seen only once. The chain has TRBV28 and TRBJ1-5; no firm D call. CDR1 and CDR2 from the germline V gene are MDHEN and SYDVKM. V was cut by 5 bases and J by 0 bases, with 8 bases left in between. The CDR3 spans 14 residues. The CDR3 reads CASSPGGSNQPQHF. The CDR3 region has the DNA TGTGCCAGCAGTCCGGGAGGTAGCAATCAGCCCCAGCATTTT.

The chain combines TRBV7-8 with TRBJ2-7, with 7 bases fitting TRBD2. CDR1 and CDR2 (germline): SGHVS, FQNEAQ. Trimming took 1 base from V and 2 from J; bases not matched to a gene: 2. The CDR3 extends over 14 amino acids. In DNA form, the CDR3 reads TGTGCCAGCAGCTTAGTCGGGGGGACCTACGAGCAGTACTTC. This sequence encodes CASSLVGGTYEQYF.

The J gene is TRBJ2-1, the V gene TRBV4-3; a possible D gene is TRBD2 (6 bases). Germline lookup yields CDR1 LGHNA and CDR2 YSLEER. The CDR3 has 15 residues. V was clipped by 0 bases and J by 13 bases, with 19 bases between them. The CDR3 sequence: CASSQDIQRVLPQFF. As DNA, the CDR3 is TGCGCCAGCAGCCAAGATATTCAGCGGGTCCTACCCCAGTTCTTC.

CDR3 region: CASSADRDYGYTF. CDR3 DNA: TGTGCCAGCAGCGCCGACAGGGACTATGGCTACACCTTC. This rearrangement joins TRBV2 to TRBJ1-2, with 7 bases that match TRBD1. The germline gives CDR1 SNHLY, CDR2 FYNNEI. The CDR3 is made up of 13 amino acids. Losses at the gene ends were 6 bases for V and 3 bases for J; bases not matched to a gene: 4.

The CDR3 region is CASSPRDRYYGYTF. CDR3 nucleotide sequence: TGTGCCAGCAGTCCGAGGGACAGGTACTATGGCTACACCTTC. The chain joins TRBV6-5 to TRBJ1-2; 8 nucleotides align to TRBD1. With V trimmed by 5 bases and J by 3 bases, 5 bases remained unmatched. This CDR3 has 14 residues. In germline, CDR1 is MNHEY, CDR2 SVGAGI.

This rearrangement joins TRBV7-9 to TRBJ1-5; 10 bases are a match to TRBD1. This CDR3 is built from 16 residues. Germline CDR1 reads SEHNR; CDR2 reads FQNEAQ (reference sequence). J gave up 3 bases and V 5 bases, and 7 bases lay outside the gene matches. In nucleotides, the CDR3 is TGTGCCAGCAGCCAGGGACAGGGGAGTAACAATCAGCCCCAGCATTTT. As protein: CASSQGQGSNNQPQHF.

The rearrangement uses TRBV5-1 and TRBJ1-4, with D possibly being TRBD1 (5 bases). Trimming left V 1 base short and J 4 bases short, with 8 bases between. Germline V lookup: CDR1 SGHRS, CDR2 YFSETQ. The CDR3 is made up of 14 amino acids. The CDR3, as DNA: TGCGCCAGCAGCTTGCGACAGTTTAATGAAAAACTGTTTTTT. Translating gives CASSLRQFNEKLFF.

V usage is TRBV5-5 and J usage is TRBJ2-1, with 11 bases matching TRBD2. The germline gives CDR1 SGHKS, CDR2 YYEKEE (reference sequence). CDR3 length equals 16 residues. After removal of 5 bases from V and 0 bases from J, the junction contained 4 bases not matched to a gene. The CDR3 region is CASSLAGGHSYNEQFF. The DNA of the CDR3 is TGTGCCAGCAGTCTAGCGGGGGGCCACTCCTACAATGAGCAGTTCTTC. Supplemented by reference TRBV5-5 and TRBJ2-1, the full variable domain reads DAGVTQSPTHLIKTRGQQVTLRCSPISGHKSVSWYQQVLGQGPQFIFQYYEKEERGRGNFPDRFSARQFPNYSSELNVNALLLGDSALYLCASSLAGGHSYNEQFFGPGTRLTVL.

The CDR3 DNA is TGTGCCAGCAGCCCCCTCGTTTCAGGGGGGAACTATGGCTACACCTTC. Amino acids: CASSPLVSGGNYGYTF. The V gene is TRBV7-9, the J gene TRBJ1-2; TRBD1 agrees at 7 bases. This CDR3 contains 16 residues. V was clipped by 5 bases and J by 2 bases; unmatched bases: 11. CDR1 SEHNR and CDR2 FQNEAQ come from the germline V gene (reference sequence). Using reference TRBV7-9 and TRBJ1-2 for the parts outside the CDR3, the full variable domain is DTGVSQNPRHKITKRGQNVTFRCDPISEHNRLYWYRQTLGQGPEFLTYFQNEAQLEKSRLLSDRFSAERPKGSFSTLEIQRTEQGDSAMYLCASSPLVSGGNYGYTFGSGTRLTVV.

This clone was detected only once. The chain carries TRBV5-6 and TRBJ2-5, with D hard to call. Germline V gene lookup returns CDR1 SGHDT and CDR2 YYEEEE. The CDR3 runs to 15 residues. The V and J ends lost 1 base and 1 base respectively, with 11 bases between them. The CDR3: CASSLSYGLQETQYF. The CDR3 DNA follows: TGTGCCAGCAGCTTGAGTTACGGTCTCCAAGAGACCCAGTACTTC.

This clone was picked up one time. The chain employs TRBV28 and TRBJ2-5; D is perhaps TRBD1 (5 bases). The V end lost 3 bases, the J end lost 7 bases, and 12 bases lay between the germline ends. CDR1 and CDR2 from the germline V gene are MDHEN and SYDVKM. The CDR3 covers 13 residues. CDR3 sequence reads: CASSFGAYGTQYF. The CDR3 bases are TGTGCCAGCAGTTTTGGGGCTTACGGGACCCAGTACTTC.

V gene TRBV5-6 combines with J gene TRBJ2-6; TRBD1 is a possible D gene (5 bases). Looked up from germline, CDR1 is SGHDT and CDR2 is YYEEEE. V was shortened by 4 bases and J by 4 bases, with 12 bases between the two germline ends. The CDR3 spans 15 residues. CDR3 loop: CASSLTGSGANVLTF. The CDR3 region has the DNA TGTGCCAGCAGCCTCACAGGTAGCGGGGCCAACGTCCTGACTTTC.

This sequence joins TRBV5-4 and TRBJ1-1; D possibly corresponds to TRBD1 (5 bases). CDR1 SGHNT and CDR2 YYREEE come from the germline V gene (reference sequence). Trimming removed 4 bases from V and 5 bases from J, with 21 bases in between. This CDR3 has 16 amino acids. The CDR3 sequence: CASSLVVASGVTEAFF. The CDR3 region has the DNA TGTGCCAGCAGCCTGGTGGTAGCCTCGGGGGTGACTGAAGCTTTCTTT.

This clone has more than one count but fewer than ten. CDR3 protein: CASTAGTTYEQYF. The CDR3 DNA is TGTGCCAGCACAGCGGGGACAACCTACGAGCAGTACTTC. The V call is TRBV2, the J call TRBJ2-7; tentative D call: TRBD2 (7 bases). Germline CDR1 is SNHLY and CDR2 is FYNNEI. The CDR3 has 13 amino acids. Deletions cut 7 bases from V and 2 bases from J, with 12 bases between. Drawing the rest from reference TRBV2 and TRBJ2-7, the complete variable domain is EPEVTQTPSHQVTQMGQEVILRCVPISNHLYFYWYRQILGQKVEFLVSFYNNEISEKSEIFDDQFSVERPDGSNFTLKIRSTKLEDSAMYFCASTAGTTYEQYFGPGTRLTVT.

This chain joins TRBV9 and TRBJ2-1; 10 nucleotides agree with TRBD2. This CDR3 is built from 16 residues. CDR1 and CDR2 from the germline V gene are SGDLS and YYNGEE. The J segment lost 3 bases and the V segment lost 1 base, leaving 4 bases of the junction unmatched. CDR3 nucleotide sequence: TGTGCCAGCAGCGTAACCACTAGCGGGGTCTACAATGAGCAGTTCTTC. Translated: CASSVTTSGVYNEQFF.

The V call is TRBV2, the J call TRBJ1-4; the D is unclear. V lost 3 bases to trimming and J lost 6 bases, with 8 bases between them. There are 13 residues in the CDR3. CDR1 and CDR2 from the germline V gene are SNHLY and FYNNEI. CDR3 sequence: CASSDSGYEKLFF. The CDR3, as DNA: TGTGCCAGCAGTGACTCAGGATATGAAAAACTGTTTTTT.

The gene calls are TRBV2 and TRBJ1-5; the match to TRBD1 covers 9 bases. CDR1 is SNHLY, CDR2 FYNNEI, per germline. With V trimmed by 5 bases and J by 7 bases, 6 bases remained unmatched. This CDR3 contains 14 residues. The CDR3 spells CASSTGTGNQPQHF. In DNA form, the CDR3 reads TGTGCCAGCAGTACCGGGACAGGGAACCAGCCCCAGCATTTT.

The genes are TRBV10-3 and TRBJ2-3; 11 nucleotides match TRBD2. The V gene end was trimmed by 6 bases and the J gene end by 2 bases; junction bases not matched to a gene: 10. Germline-derived CDR1 and CDR2 are ENHRY and SYGVKD. The CDR3 sequence is 17 residues long. Written as DNA, the CDR3 is TGTGCCATCAGGACACCCGGGACTAGCGGATCCACAGATACGCAGTATTTT. Protein product: CAIRTPGTSGSTDTQYF.

The chain joins TRBV29-1 to TRBJ2-5, with D possibly matching TRBD1 (5 bases). The CDR3 has 13 residues. Deletions cut 6 bases from V and 4 bases from J, with 15 bases between. CDR1 and CDR2 (germline): SQVTM, ANQGSEA. DNA of the CDR3: TGCAGCGTCCCGACAGACCCAAGAGAGACCCAGTACTTC. Amino acid sequence: CSVPTDPRETQYF. Supplemented by reference TRBV29-1 and TRBJ2-5, the full variable domain reads SAVISQKPSRDICQRGTSLTIQCQVDSQVTMMFWYRQQPGQSLTLIATANQGSEATYESGFVIDKFPISRPNLTFSTLTVSNMSPEDSSIYLCSVPTDPRETQYFGPGTRLLVL.

The V and J genes are TRBV7-2 and TRBJ1-2, with 9 bases fitting TRBD1. V gave up 5 bases and J gave up 8 bases; unmatched junction bases: 12. The germline gives CDR1 SGHTA, CDR2 FQGNSA. This CDR3 comprises 15 residues. The chain's CDR3 is CASSPRTGAIGGYTF. For the CDR3, the DNA is TGTGCCAGCAGCCCCCGGACAGGGGCGATTGGGGGCTACACCTTC.

The chain links TRBV27 to TRBJ2-7; weak D call: TRBD1 (5 bases). Trimming cost V 4 bases and J 4 bases, with 11 bases left between them. This CDR3 comprises 13 residues. CDR1 MNHEY and CDR2 SMNVEV come from the germline V gene (reference sequence). Written as DNA, the CDR3 is TGTGCCAGCAGTTATACAGGAGATTACGAGCAGTACTTC. This gives the protein CASSYTGDYEQYF.

V and J are TRBV7-8 and TRBJ1-5; 9 bases fit TRBD1. Losses at the gene ends were 5 bases for V and 4 bases for J; bases not matched to a gene: 3. The CDR3 contains 14 residues. The germline V gene encodes CDR1 SGHVS and CDR2 FQNEAQ. The CDR3 nucleotides read TGTGCCAGCAGCCCTGGGACAGGGAATCAGCCCCAGCATTTT. Amino acids: CASSPGTGNQPQHF.